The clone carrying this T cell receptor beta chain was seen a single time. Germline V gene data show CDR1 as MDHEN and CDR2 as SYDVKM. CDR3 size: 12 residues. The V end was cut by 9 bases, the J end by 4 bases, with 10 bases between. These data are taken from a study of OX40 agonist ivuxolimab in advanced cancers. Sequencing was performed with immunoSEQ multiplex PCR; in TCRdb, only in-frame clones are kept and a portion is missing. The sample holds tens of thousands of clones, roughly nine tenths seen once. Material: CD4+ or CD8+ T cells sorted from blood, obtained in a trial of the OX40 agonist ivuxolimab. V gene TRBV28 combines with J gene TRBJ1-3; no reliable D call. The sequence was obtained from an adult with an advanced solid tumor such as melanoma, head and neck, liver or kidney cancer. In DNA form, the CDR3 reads TGTGCCAGTCGGGAAGGGGGAAACACCATATATTTT. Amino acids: CASREGGNTIYF.